The 19 T cell receptor beta chains reported below all come from one sample, sequenced in a study of cytomegalovirus exposure and HLA in healthy donors. A multiplex PCR was run with 60 Vbeta primers and 13 Jbeta primers. Assay used: immunoSEQ multiplex PCR; TCRdb lists only in-frame clones, some missing. The table lists approximately 190,000 clones, around 87% of them singletons. The sample consisted of PBMCs. Receptors were obtained from a boy between 2 and 15 years old in good health and CMV-seronegative.

V gene TRBV5-1 combines with J gene TRBJ2-1; 7 bases are a match to TRBD1. With V trimmed by 2 bases and J by 7 bases, 0 bases remained unmatched. The CDR3 runs to 12 residues. Germline values: CDR1 SGHRS, CDR2 YFSETQ. CDR3 nucleotide sequence: TGCGCCAGCAGCTTACAGGGGAATGAGCAGTTCTTC. Protein product: CASSLQGNEQFF.

The genes are TRBV6-1 and TRBJ2-1; TRBD2 aligns across 7 bases. Germline values: CDR1 MNHNS, CDR2 SASEGT. V lost 1 base to trimming and J lost 6 bases; unmatched junction nucleotides: 15. The CDR3 is made up of 18 amino acids. The CDR3 region is CASSEVMGVAGRGNEQFF. CDR3 coding DNA: TGTGCCAGCAGTGAAGTGATGGGGGTTGCGGGGAGGGGCAATGAGCAGTTCTTC.

This chain links TRBV28 with TRBJ2-3, with D possibly being TRBD2 (7 bases). This CDR3 has 12 amino acids. V lost 10 bases and J 4 bases, leaving 12 bases between the germline ends. Germline V gives CDR1 MDHEN, CDR2 SYDVKM. CDR3 in DNA: TGTGCCATCCCGGGGGGCGCAGATACGCAGTATTTT. Translation: CAIPGGADTQYF. Full variable domain (missing parts from reference TRBV28 and TRBJ2-3): DVKVTQSSRYLVKRTGEKVFLECVQDMDHENMFWYRQDPGLGLRLIYFSYDVKMKEKGDIPEGYSVSREKKERFSLILESASTNQTSMYLCAIPGGADTQYFGPGTRLTVL.

With respect to this clone: At one boundary the junction diverges from the germline segment, which might be a read error. The rearrangement links TRBV5-1 to TRBJ2-7, with D uncertain. Germline V gene data show CDR1 as SGHRS and CDR2 as YFSETQ. This CDR3 contains 13 residues. The CDR3 here is CASSLDSSYGQYF. The CDR3 coding sequence is TGCGCCAGCAGCTTGGATAGCAGCTACGGGCAGTACTTC.

The chain carries TRBV30 and TRBJ2-2; a weak D match, TRBD2 (6 bases). This CDR3 region has 11 residues. The V gene lost 5 bases and the J gene lost 10 bases, with 11 bases spanning the gap. Germline V gene sequence: CDR1 GTSNPN, CDR2 SVGIG (reference sequence). CDR3 coding DNA: TGTGCCTGGGATGGGGGGTCGGAGCTGTTTTTT. Amino acid sequence: CAWDGGSELFF.

The chain is built from TRBV10-3 and TRBJ2-2; tentatively, D is TRBD2 (5 bases). Germline V gene data show CDR1 as ENHRY and CDR2 as SYGVKD. Trimming removed 3 bases from V and 6 bases from J, with 11 bases in between. This CDR3 has 14 amino acids. CDR3: CAISERDLAGELFF. The CDR3 DNA sequence: TGTGCCATCAGTGAACGGGATTTGGCCGGGGAGCTGTTTTTT.

This chain connects TRBV6-1 to TRBJ2-1; 7 positions match TRBD1. V shed 3 bases and J 8 bases; nucleotides not matched to a gene: 10. The CDR3 spans 15 residues. CDR1 is MNHNS, CDR2 SASEGT, per germline. The CDR3 nucleotides are TGTGCCAGCAGTGAGTTCAGGGGGTTAGGTGATGAGCAGTTCTTC. This codes for CASSEFRGLGDEQFF.

The rearrangement joins TRBV28 to TRBJ1-2, with TRBD1 matching over 8 bases. The germline gives CDR1 MDHEN, CDR2 SYDVKM. The CDR3 sequence is 15 residues long. V trimming: 2 bases; J trimming: 7 bases; junction bases outside the gene matches: 9. The CDR3, as DNA: TGTGCCAGCAGTTTAATGACAGGGGCCCAGGGTGGCTACACCTTC. This gives the protein CASSLMTGAQGGYTF.

This CDR3 is CATSRDGQGTSGIYYEQYF. As DNA, the CDR3 is TGTGCCACCAGCAGAGATGGGCAGGGGACTAGCGGGATATACTACGAGCAGTACTTC. This chain links TRBV15 with TRBJ2-7, with 13 nucleotides matching TRBD2. Germline CDR1 LNHNV, CDR2 YYDKDF (reference sequence). V shed 0 bases and J 3 bases; nucleotides not matched to a gene: 11. There are 19 residues in the CDR3. Full variable domain (missing parts from reference TRBV15 and TRBJ2-7): DAMVIQNPRYQVTQFGKPVTLSCSQTLNHNVMYWYQQKSSQAPKLLFHYYDKDFNNEADTPDNFQSRRPNTSFCFLDIRSPGLGDTAMYLCATSRDGQGTSGIYYEQYFGPGTRLTVT.

The chain couples TRBV11-2 to TRBJ2-1; 8 bases agree with TRBD2. The V and J ends lost 6 bases and 12 bases, in that order; junction bases with no gene match: 13. CDR1 is SGHAT, CDR2 FQNNGV, per germline. The CDR3 is 14 residues long. CDR3 in amino acids: CASSSSGGRVRQFF. The CDR3 DNA sequence: TGTGCCAGCAGTTCCAGCGGGGGAAGGGTTAGGCAGTTCTTC.

This clone appeared once. This chain links TRBV19 with TRBJ1-5; 9 bases match TRBD1. The J segment lost 5 bases and the V segment lost 3 bases, leaving 8 bases of the junction unmatched. The germline CDR1 and CDR2 sequences are LNHDA and SQIVND (reference sequence). The CDR3 is made up of 16 amino acids. The CDR3 DNA reads as TGTGCCAGTAGTATCGGACAGGGGCGGGCTCATCAGCCCCAGCATTTT. Amino acids: CASSIGQGRAHQPQHF. Based on the CDR3 plus reference TRBV19 and TRBJ1-5, the full variable domain is DGGITQSPKYLFRKEGQNVTLSCEQNLNHDAMYWYRQDPGQGLRLIYYSQIVNDFQKGDIAEGYSVSREKKESFPLTVTSAQKNPTAFYLCASSIGQGRAHQPQHFGDGTRLSIL.

This chain joins TRBV2 and TRBJ2-1; maybe TRBD1 (6 bases). Between the trimmed V and J ends, which lost 7 bases and 10 bases, there was a span of 14 bases. Germline V gene lookup returns CDR1 SNHLY and CDR2 FYNNEI. This CDR3 has 12 residues. CDR3 sequence: CASIEVGGEQFF. In DNA form, the CDR3 reads TGTGCCAGCATTGAGGTTGGGGGCGAGCAGTTCTTC.

The V gene is TRBV19, the J gene TRBJ2-1; 7 bases fit TRBD2. Germline-derived CDR1 and CDR2 are LNHDA and SQIVND (reference sequence). V lost 3 bases, J lost 13 bases, and 15 bases stayed unmatched. There are 15 residues in the CDR3. Here the CDR3 DNA reads TGTGCCAGTAGTATTTTCCTGGCGGGGGAGGGCCATCAGTTCTTC. Amino acid sequence: CASSIFLAGEGHQFF.

The V gene is TRBV7-9, the J gene TRBJ2-2, with D perhaps matching TRBD1 (6 bases). This CDR3 is built from 16 residues. Germline V lookup: CDR1 SEHNR, CDR2 FQNEAQ (reference sequence). The V end was cut by 5 bases, the J end by 4 bases, with 17 bases between. The CDR3 is CASSPNRAGRTGELFF. The DNA for the CDR3 is TGTGCCAGCAGCCCTAACAGGGCGGGTCGCACCGGGGAGCTGTTTTTT.

The chain carries TRBV25-1 and TRBJ1-3; D ambiguous. V shed 4 bases and J shed 0 bases, with 4 bases lying between them. In germline, CDR1 is MGHDK, CDR2 SYGVNS. The CDR3 runs 13 residues. CDR3 sequence: CASSVYSGNTIYF. For the CDR3, the DNA is TGTGCCAGCAGTGTGTACTCTGGAAACACCATATATTTT.

The chain couples TRBV4-1 to TRBJ2-1; possibly TRBD1 for D (7 bases). The V and J ends lost 0 bases and 4 bases respectively, with 13 bases between them. Germline CDR1 and CDR2: MGHRA and YSYEKL. CDR3 length equals 16 residues. CDR3 sequence reads: CASSQDAGQPYNEQFF. The CDR3 DNA sequence: TGCGCCAGCAGCCAAGATGCGGGACAGCCTTACAATGAGCAGTTCTTC.

This chain joins TRBV4-1 and TRBJ1-5; 7 bases fit TRBD1. Germline CDR1 reads MGHRA; CDR2 reads YSYEKL. The V gene end was trimmed by 0 bases and the J gene end by 9 bases; junction bases not matched to a gene: 11. This CDR3 has 16 residues. CDR3 amino acids: CASSQETGPSVWPQHF. The CDR3 DNA is TGCGCCAGCAGCCAAGAGACAGGGCCCTCAGTATGGCCCCAGCATTTT.

Written as DNA, the CDR3 is TGTGCCAGCAGTGTAGCGGGGGGGCCAGATACGCAGTATTTT. Amino acid sequence: CASSVAGGPDTQYF. The rearrangement uses TRBV6-4 and TRBJ2-3, with 11 bases that match TRBD2. CDR1 is MRHNA, CDR2 SNTAGT, per germline. The CDR3 has 14 amino acids. The J segment lost 4 bases and the V segment lost 4 bases, leaving 1 base of the junction unmatched.

V gene TRBV19 combines with J gene TRBJ1-6; no clear D. The CDR3 has 15 amino acids. Germline loops: CDR1 LNHDA, CDR2 SQIVND (reference sequence). Trimming left V 2 bases short and J 7 bases short, with 12 bases between. CDR3 sequence (DNA): TGTGCCAGTAGTATAACCGGGAGTGGGAATTCACCCCTCCACTTT. Translation gives CASSITGSGNSPLHF.